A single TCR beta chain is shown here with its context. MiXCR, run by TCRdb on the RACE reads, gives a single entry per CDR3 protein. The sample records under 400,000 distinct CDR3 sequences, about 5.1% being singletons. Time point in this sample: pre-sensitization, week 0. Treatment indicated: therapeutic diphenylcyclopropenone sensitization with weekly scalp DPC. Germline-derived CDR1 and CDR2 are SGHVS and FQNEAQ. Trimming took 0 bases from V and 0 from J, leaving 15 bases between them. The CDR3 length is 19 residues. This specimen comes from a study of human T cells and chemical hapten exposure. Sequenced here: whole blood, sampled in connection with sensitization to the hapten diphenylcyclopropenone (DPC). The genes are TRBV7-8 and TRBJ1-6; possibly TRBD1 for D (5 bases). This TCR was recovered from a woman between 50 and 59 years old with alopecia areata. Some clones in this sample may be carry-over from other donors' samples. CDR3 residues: CASSLASSWGSSYNSPLHF. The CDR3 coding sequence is TGTGCCAGCAGCTTAGCTAGTTCGTGGGGGAGCTCCTATAATTCACCCCTCCACTTT.